The sequence of this T cell receptor (beta chain) was determined in a study of low-dose radiotherapy and immunotherapy resistance in tumors. Study background: Patients took 300 mg oral aspirin daily for four cycles from cycle 1 day 1.

This clonotype came up many times. Germline trimming cut 3 bases from V and 6 bases from J; bases unmatched to any gene: 7. Per the germline V gene, CDR1 is MRHNA and CDR2 is SNTAGT. There are 16 residues in the CDR3. First-strand cDNA relied on TRAV- and TRBV-specific primers spanning alpha and beta chains. TCRs underwent roughly 20 PCR cycles of amplification with a constant-region primer and V-primer adapter. mRNA, once isolated, was amplified by in vitro transcription. MiXCR, applied by TCRdb to the reads, yields one record per CDR3 protein. The table lists 39,000 or so distinct CDR3 sequences, more than 20% of them singletons, with roughly 9.4% in the top ten. The time point: after trial treatment. Treatment noted: LDRT plus nivolumab, ipilimumab, low-dose cyclophosphamide and aspirin (RACIN trial).

The sequence derives from a female donor with ovarian cancer. The V gene is TRBV6-4, the J gene TRBJ2-1, with TRBD1 matching over 11 bases. The specimen was PBMCs, collected after low-dose radiotherapy plus immunotherapy. The CDR3 loop is CASSESPGTGGNEQFF. In DNA, the CDR3 is TGTGCCAGCAGTGAATCCCCCGGGACAGGGGGCAATGAGCAGTTCTTC.